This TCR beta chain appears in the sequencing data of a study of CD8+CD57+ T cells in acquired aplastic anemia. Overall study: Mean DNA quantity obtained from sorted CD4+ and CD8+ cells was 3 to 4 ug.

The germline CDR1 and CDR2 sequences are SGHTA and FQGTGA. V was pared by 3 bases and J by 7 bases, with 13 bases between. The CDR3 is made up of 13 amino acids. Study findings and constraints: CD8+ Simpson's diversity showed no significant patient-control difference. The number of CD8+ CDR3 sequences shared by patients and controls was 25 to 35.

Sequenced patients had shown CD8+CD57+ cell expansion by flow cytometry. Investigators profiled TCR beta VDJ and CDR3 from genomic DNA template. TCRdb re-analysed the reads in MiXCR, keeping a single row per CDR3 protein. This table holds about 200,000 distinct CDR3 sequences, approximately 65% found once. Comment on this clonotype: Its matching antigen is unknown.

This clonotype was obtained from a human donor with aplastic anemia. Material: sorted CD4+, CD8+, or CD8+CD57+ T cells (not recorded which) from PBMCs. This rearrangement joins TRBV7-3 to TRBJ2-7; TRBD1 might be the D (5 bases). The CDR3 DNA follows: TGTGCCAGCAGCTTGGACAATTTCCGAGAGCAGTACTTC. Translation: CASSLDNFREQYF.